The sequence of this T cell receptor (beta chain) was determined in a study of blood T cell repertoires in COVID-19. Study background: Both acute and convalescent COVID-19 samples were obtained from the United States, Italy and Spain. T cells, B-cell-depleted T cells, or PBMCs provided the cDNA or gDNA that served as material.

Authors' analysis steps: Cell counts per sample came from amplifying reference gene primers. The table came from immunoSEQ multiplex PCR; TCRdb's copy has only in-frame clones and leaves some out. The V and J calls and the clone size are those of that table, but D and trimming were determined from the DNA. The data hold some 270,000 clones, with 89% observed a single time. The V gene lost 5 bases and the J gene lost 8 bases, with 15 bases spanning the gap. The CDR3 loop spans 13 amino acids. The chain links TRBV12-3 or TRBV12-4 to TRBJ1-2; the D is unclear. The specimen sequenced was peripheral blood. The TCR was taken from a woman between 40 and 50 years old who had recovered from COVID-19. DNA for the CDR3: TGTGCCAGCAGTGCTGAGGGCGCGGACGGCTACACCTTC. It is translated as CASSAEGADGYTF.